Below, one TCR beta chain is given with its context. Its antigen is not identified. The data are from a study of blood T cells in healthy people across ages. General study results and limits: Unsorted PBMC input precluded a conclusive naive versus antigen-experienced comparison. As naive T cell percentage varied, TCR beta diversity correlated strongly with it. It was the long-lived donors that had more naive CD4+ cells and higher diversity than aged donors.

The CDR3 length is 14 residues. Trimming at V came to 8 bases and at J to 0 bases, leaving 6 bases not matched to a gene. The authors ran a second PCR of 7 to 11 cycles using a sample-barcoded 5' primer and a J-beta primer mix. TCRdb called the 5' RACE reads again in MiXCR, with one record for every CDR3 protein. The sample includes roughly 930,000 distinct CDR3 sequences, roughly 48% of them seen just once. V gene TRBV12-3 or TRBV12-4 combines with J gene TRBJ2-7; 8 bases are a match to TRBD1. The source material was blood. The clonotype originates from a young man in good health. CDR3 nucleotides: TGTGCCAGCGGACAGGGCCCATCCTCCTACGAGCAGTACTTC. Encoded protein: CASGQGPSSYEQYF.